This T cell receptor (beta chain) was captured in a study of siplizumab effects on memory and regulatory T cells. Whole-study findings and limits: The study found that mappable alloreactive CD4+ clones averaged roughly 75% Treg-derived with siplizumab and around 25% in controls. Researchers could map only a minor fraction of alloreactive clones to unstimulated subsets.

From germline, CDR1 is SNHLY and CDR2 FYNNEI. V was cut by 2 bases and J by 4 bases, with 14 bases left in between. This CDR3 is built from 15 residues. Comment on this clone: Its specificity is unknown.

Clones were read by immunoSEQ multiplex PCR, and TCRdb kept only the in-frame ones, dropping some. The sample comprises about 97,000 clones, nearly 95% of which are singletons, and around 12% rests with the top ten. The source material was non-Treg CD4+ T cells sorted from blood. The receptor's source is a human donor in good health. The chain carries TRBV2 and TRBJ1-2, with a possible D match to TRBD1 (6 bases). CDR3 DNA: TGTGCCAGCAGTGAACTGGGGGCGCGAGGCTATGGCTACACCTTC. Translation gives CASSELGARGYGYTF.